A single sample gave rise to the 21 T cell receptor beta chains below, sequenced in a study of graft-versus-host responses after intestinal transplantation. The antigens these receptors bind are not known. Repertoires were generated with immunoSEQ multiplex PCR, while TCRdb's copy carries only in-frame clones and drops some. Of tens of thousands of clones in the sample, roughly 90% were seen once. Here the sequenced sample was unstimulated CD8+ T cells sorted from spleen or lymph node cells, taken before intestinal transplant. These receptors came from a human donor who received an intestinal transplant.

V gene TRBV19 combines with J gene TRBJ1-4; no firm D call. The CDR3 is made up of 15 amino acids. The germline V gene encodes CDR1 LNHDA and CDR2 SQIVND (reference sequence). Trimming left V 4 bases short and J 8 bases short, with 17 bases between. As DNA, the CDR3 is TGTGCCAGTAGTAGGTACTCCGGGAACGGCGAAAAACTGTTTTTT. Encoded protein: CASSRYSGNGEKLFF. Full variable domain (rest looked up from reference TRBV19 and TRBJ1-4): DGGITQSPKYLFRKEGQNVTLSCEQNLNHDAMYWYRQDPGQGLRLIYYSQIVNDFQKGDIAEGYSVSREKKESFPLTVTSAQKNPTAFYLCASSRYSGNGEKLFFGSGTQLSVL.

The chain carries TRBV10-3 and TRBJ1-1; 9 positions match TRBD1. This CDR3 is 14 amino acids long. The trim removed 5 bases at V and 3 bases at J, leaving 4 bases unmatched. Germline V gene lookup returns CDR1 ENHRY and CDR2 SYGVKD. CDR3 sequence: CAISTRTGDTEAFF. The CDR3 DNA sequence: TGTGCCATCAGTACTAGGACAGGGGACACTGAAGCTTTCTTT.

The chain carries TRBV19 and TRBJ1-1; D is ambiguous. The germline V gene encodes CDR1 LNHDA and CDR2 SQIVND (reference sequence). This CDR3 has 15 amino acids. The V end was cut by 3 bases, the J end by 2 bases, with 13 bases between. The CDR3 bases are TGTGCCAGTAGTATTTTTTTTCGTGTAAACACTGAAGCTTTCTTT. This sequence encodes CASSIFFRVNTEAFF.

This chain links TRBV29-1 with TRBJ1-2, with 9 positions matching TRBD1. The germline CDR1 and CDR2 sequences are SQVTM and ANQGSEA. J gave up 6 bases and V 5 bases, and 7 bases lay outside the gene matches. CDR3 length: 13 amino acids. In DNA form, the CDR3 reads TGCAGCGTTCCGGACAGGGGTGGGAATGGCTACACCTTC. Amino acid sequence: CSVPDRGGNGYTF.

The J gene is TRBJ1-1, the V gene TRBV2; tentatively, D is TRBD1 (6 bases). The CDR3 is made up of 15 amino acids. Germline assignment: CDR1 SNHLY and CDR2 FYNNEI. The V gene lost 6 bases and the J gene lost 3 bases, with 17 bases spanning the gap. In DNA, the CDR3 is TGTGCCAGCAGCGGGGGGAGGGAGGGGGACACTGAAGCTTTCTTT. It yields the protein CASSGGREGDTEAFF.

The chain combines TRBV18 with TRBJ1-5; TRBD1 aligns across 8 bases. This CDR3 comprises 17 residues. Germline loops: CDR1 KGHSH, CDR2 LQKENI. V shed 3 bases, J shed 4 bases, and the junction held 11 bases outside the gene matches. This chain's CDR3 is CASSPTPPGQGNQPQHF. The CDR3 coding sequence is TGTGCCAGCTCACCGACCCCCCCAGGACAGGGTAATCAGCCCCAGCATTTT. The whole variable domain, remainder taken from reference TRBV18 and TRBJ1-5, is NAGVMQNPRHLVRRRGQEARLRCSPMKGHSHVYWYRQLPEEGLKFMVYLQKENIIDESGMPKERFSAEFPKEGPSILRIQQVVRGDSAAYFCASSPTPPGQGNQPQHFGDGTRLSIL.

The chain employs TRBV6-5 and TRBJ1-6; a possible D gene is TRBD1 (6 bases). CDR1 is MNHEY and CDR2 is SVGAGI in the germline V gene. Trimming took off 0 bases at V and 6 bases at J, with 9 bases between the two ends. The CDR3 runs 15 residues. As DNA, the CDR3 is TGTGCCAGCAGTTACTCGACAGGAGGTAATTCACCCCTCCACTTT. Amino acid sequence: CASSYSTGGNSPLHF.

The CDR3 sequence is CASSLATEEETYGYTF. The CDR3 coding sequence is TGTGCCAGCAGCTTAGCCACGGAGGAGGAAACCTATGGCTACACCTTC. The gene calls are TRBV7-2 and TRBJ1-2, with unresolved D. Trimming left V 0 bases short and J 4 bases short, with 15 bases between. This CDR3 is built from 16 residues. Germline values: CDR1 SGHTA, CDR2 FQGNSA.

J is TRBJ2-3 and V is TRBV15; 8 nucleotides agree with TRBD2. Looked up from germline, CDR1 is LNHNV and CDR2 is YYDKDF (reference sequence). V lost 5 bases to trimming and J lost 2 bases; unmatched junction nucleotides: 6. The CDR3 length is 15 residues. CDR3 sequence reads: CATSARLASTDTQYF. In DNA, the CDR3 is TGTGCCACCAGCGCAAGACTAGCGTCCACAGATACGCAGTATTTT.

The rearrangement uses TRBV6-1 and TRBJ2-1; weak D call: TRBD1 (5 bases). Germline V gives CDR1 MNHNS, CDR2 SASEGT. V lost 3 bases and J lost 0, with 9 bases in between. The CDR3 is 15 residues long. The CDR3 bases are TGTGCCAGCAGTGAGACAGTCTTCTCCTACAATGAGCAGTTCTTC. It translates to CASSETVFSYNEQFF.

This clone was picked up one time. This chain connects TRBV28 to TRBJ1-5, with TRBD1 matching over 10 bases. The junction had 10 bases not matched to a gene; V was cut back by 2 bases and J by 0 bases. The CDR3 has 19 amino acids. In germline, CDR1 is MDHEN, CDR2 SYDVKM. CDR3 residues: CASSLGDRGRGDSNQPQHF. Here the CDR3 DNA reads TGTGCCAGCAGTTTAGGAGACAGGGGGCGCGGGGATAGCAATCAGCCCCAGCATTTT.

V is TRBV7-8 and J is TRBJ2-5, with D possibly being TRBD1 (6 bases). The V gene's germline CDR1 is SGHVS and CDR2 FQNEAQ. CDR3 length: 14 amino acids. Trimming took off 3 bases at V and 2 bases at J, with 10 bases between the two ends. CDR3 protein: CASSFSGAQETQYF. The CDR3 nucleotides read TGTGCCAGCAGCTTTTCAGGGGCTCAAGAGACCCAGTACTTC. Drawing the rest from reference TRBV7-8 and TRBJ2-5, the complete variable domain is GAGVSQSPRYKVAKRGQDVALRCDPISGHVSLFWYQQALGQGPEFLTYFQNEAQLDKSGLPSDRFFAERPEGSVSTLKIQRTQQEDSAVYLCASSFSGAQETQYFGPGTRLLVL.

V is TRBV7-2 and J is TRBJ2-5; 8 bases map to TRBD2. This CDR3 is 17 amino acids long. Germline CDR1 and CDR2: SGHTA and FQGNSA. After removal of 5 bases from V and 1 base from J, the junction contained 12 bases not matched to a gene. The CDR3 is CASSPRTSRAPQETQYF. DNA of the CDR3: TGTGCCAGCAGCCCCCGGACTAGCCGGGCCCCCCAAGAGACCCAGTACTTC.

This clone has more than one count but fewer than ten. The gene calls are TRBV6-1 and TRBJ2-7, with 11 bases fitting TRBD1. The CDR3 runs 16 residues. The trim removed 2 bases at V and 3 bases at J, leaving 6 bases unmatched. Per germline, CDR1 MNHNS and CDR2 SASEGT. DNA for the CDR3: TGTGCCAGCAGTGAATTCCCCGGGACAGGGGGCTACGAGCAGTACTTC. It encodes CASSEFPGTGGYEQYF.

Only one count was recorded for this clone. The chain links TRBV27 to TRBJ2-1; no clear D. The V gene's germline CDR1 is MNHEY and CDR2 SMNVEV (reference sequence). The V end lost 0 bases, the J end lost 5 bases, and 5 bases lay between the germline ends. This CDR3 contains 13 residues. As DNA, the CDR3 is TGTGCCAGCAGTTTATCGCGCGACAATGAGCAGTTCTTC. This gives the protein CASSLSRDNEQFF.

In this sample, this clone turned up a few times. The V call is TRBV10-3, the J call TRBJ2-7; maybe TRBD2 (6 bases). The CDR3 totals 17 residues. In germline, CDR1 is ENHRY, CDR2 SYGVKD. The V end lost 4 bases, the J end lost 3 bases, and 22 bases lay between the germline ends. The CDR3 nucleotides are TGTGCCATCAGTGTGGGGGTGTGGAGGGGAGAAATCTACGAGCAGTACTTC. It encodes CAISVGVWRGEIYEQYF.

V is TRBV5-1 and J is TRBJ2-2; TRBD2 is a possible D gene (6 bases). The germline V gene encodes CDR1 SGHRS and CDR2 YFSETQ. Trimming cost V 2 bases and J 6 bases, with 11 bases left between them. The CDR3 runs to 14 residues. The CDR3 nucleotides read TGCGCCAGCAGCTTCCTAGCGATCCCCGGGGAGCTGTTTTTT. Translated: CASSFLAIPGELFF.

CDR3 sequence: CASSDPTSGSYEQYF. The CDR3 DNA follows: TGTGCCAGCAGTGATCCGACTAGCGGGAGCTACGAGCAGTACTTC. The chain uses TRBV2 and TRBJ2-7, with 12 bases fitting TRBD2. CDR1 and CDR2 (germline): SNHLY, FYNNEI. The CDR3 length is 15 residues. J gave up 3 bases and V 3 bases, and 3 bases lay outside the gene matches. The entire variable domain, with the rest obtained from reference TRBV2 and TRBJ2-7, is as follows: EPEVTQTPSHQVTQMGQEVILRCVPISNHLYFYWYRQILGQKVEFLVSFYNNEISEKSEIFDDQFSVERPDGSNFTLKIRSTKLEDSAMYFCASSDPTSGSYEQYFGPGTRLTVT.

The rearrangement uses TRBV27 and TRBJ2-7; TRBD2 aligns across 10 bases. The J segment lost 1 base and the V segment lost 2 bases, leaving 5 bases of the junction unmatched. The germline V gene encodes CDR1 MNHEY and CDR2 SMNVEV (reference sequence). The CDR3 length is 16 residues. The CDR3 bases are TGTGCCAGCAGTTTAGCTAGCGGGAGCCCATCCTACGAGCAGTACTTC. Translating it yields CASSLASGSPSYEQYF.

The V call is TRBV27, the J call TRBJ2-5; 7 positions match TRBD2. The CDR3 sequence is 17 residues long. Germline CDR1 is MNHEY and CDR2 is SMNVEV (reference sequence). V shed 1 base and J 5 bases; nucleotides not matched to a gene: 13. CDR3 sequence reads: CASSLYSPGEGAETQYF. DNA of the CDR3: TGTGCCAGCAGTTTATATTCCCCCGGGGAGGGAGCCGAGACCCAGTACTTC.

This rearrangement joins TRBV6-5 to TRBJ2-7; D unresolved. CDR1 and CDR2 (germline): MNHEY, SVGAGI. V lost 7 bases to trimming and J lost 3 bases, with 16 bases between them. This CDR3 contains 14 residues. The CDR3 nucleotides read TGTGCCAGCAATCAGGTTTGGGCCCTCTACGAGCAGTACTTC. Protein sequence: CASNQVWALYEQYF.